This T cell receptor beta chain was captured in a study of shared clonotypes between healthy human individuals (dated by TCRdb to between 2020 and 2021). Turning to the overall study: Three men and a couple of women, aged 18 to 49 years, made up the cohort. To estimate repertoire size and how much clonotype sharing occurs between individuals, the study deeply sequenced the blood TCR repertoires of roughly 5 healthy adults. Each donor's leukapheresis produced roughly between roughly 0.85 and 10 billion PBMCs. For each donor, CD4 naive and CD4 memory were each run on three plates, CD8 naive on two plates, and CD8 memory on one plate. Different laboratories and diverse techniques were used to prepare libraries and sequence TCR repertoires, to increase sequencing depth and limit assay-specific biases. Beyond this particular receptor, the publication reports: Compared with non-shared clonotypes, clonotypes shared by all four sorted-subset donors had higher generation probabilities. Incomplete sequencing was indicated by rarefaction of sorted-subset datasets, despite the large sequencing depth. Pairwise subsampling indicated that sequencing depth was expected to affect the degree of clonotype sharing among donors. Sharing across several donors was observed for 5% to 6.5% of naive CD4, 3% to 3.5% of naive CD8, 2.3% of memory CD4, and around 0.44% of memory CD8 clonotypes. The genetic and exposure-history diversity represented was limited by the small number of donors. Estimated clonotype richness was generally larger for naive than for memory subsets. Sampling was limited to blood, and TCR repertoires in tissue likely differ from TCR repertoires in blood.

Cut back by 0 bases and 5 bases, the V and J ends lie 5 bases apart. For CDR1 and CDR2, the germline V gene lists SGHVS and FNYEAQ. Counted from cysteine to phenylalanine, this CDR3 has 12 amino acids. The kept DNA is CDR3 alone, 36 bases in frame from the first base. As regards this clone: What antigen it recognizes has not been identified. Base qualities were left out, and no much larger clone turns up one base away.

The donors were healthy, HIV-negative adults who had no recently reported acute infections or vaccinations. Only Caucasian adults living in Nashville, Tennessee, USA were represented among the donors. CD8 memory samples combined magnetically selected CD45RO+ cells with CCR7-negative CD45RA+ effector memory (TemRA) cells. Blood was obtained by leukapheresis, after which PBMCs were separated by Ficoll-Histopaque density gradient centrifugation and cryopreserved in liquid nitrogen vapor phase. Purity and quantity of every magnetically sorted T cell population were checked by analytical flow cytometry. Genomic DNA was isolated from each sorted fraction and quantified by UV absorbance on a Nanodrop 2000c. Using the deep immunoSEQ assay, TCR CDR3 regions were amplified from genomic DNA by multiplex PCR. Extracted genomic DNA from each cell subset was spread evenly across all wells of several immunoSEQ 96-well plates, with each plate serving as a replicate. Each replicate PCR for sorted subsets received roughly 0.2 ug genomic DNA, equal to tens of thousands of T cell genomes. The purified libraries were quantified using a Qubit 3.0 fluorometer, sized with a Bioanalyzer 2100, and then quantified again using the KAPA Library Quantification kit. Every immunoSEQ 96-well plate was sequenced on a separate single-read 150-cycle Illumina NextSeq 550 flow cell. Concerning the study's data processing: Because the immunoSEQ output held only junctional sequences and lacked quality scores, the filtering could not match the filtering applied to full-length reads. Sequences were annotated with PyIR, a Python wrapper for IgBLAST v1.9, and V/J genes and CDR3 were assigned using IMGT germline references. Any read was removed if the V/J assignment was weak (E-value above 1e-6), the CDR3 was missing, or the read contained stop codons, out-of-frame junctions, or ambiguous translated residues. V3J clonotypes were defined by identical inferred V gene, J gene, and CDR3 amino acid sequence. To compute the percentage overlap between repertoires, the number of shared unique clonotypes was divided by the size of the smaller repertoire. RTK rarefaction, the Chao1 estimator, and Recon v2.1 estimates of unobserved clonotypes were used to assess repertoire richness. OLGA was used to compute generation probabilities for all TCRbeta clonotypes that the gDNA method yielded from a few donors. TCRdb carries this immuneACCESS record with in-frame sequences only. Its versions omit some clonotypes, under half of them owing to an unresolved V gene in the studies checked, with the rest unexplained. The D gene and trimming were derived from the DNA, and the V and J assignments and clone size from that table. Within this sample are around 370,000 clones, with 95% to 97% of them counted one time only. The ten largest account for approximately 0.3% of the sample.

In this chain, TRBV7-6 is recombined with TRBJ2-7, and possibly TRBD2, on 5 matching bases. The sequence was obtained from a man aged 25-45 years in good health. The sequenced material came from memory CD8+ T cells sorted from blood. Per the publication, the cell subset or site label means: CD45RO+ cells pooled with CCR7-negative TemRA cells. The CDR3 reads CASSLAGDEQYF. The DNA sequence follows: TGTGCCAGCAGCTTAGCGGGAGACGAGCAGTACTTC.